This entry is about one TCR beta chain. Its antigen is still unknown. The source of the sample is a study of cytomegalovirus exposure and HLA in healthy donors. Findings and caveats of the study: Presence/absence analyses rested on an assumption that sequencing depth was roughly uniform across donors. Later genetic work tied a missense DCLRE1C variant to beta-chain V and J trimming.

The CDR3 is made up of 22 amino acids. J gave up 1 base and V 1 base, and 16 bases lay outside the gene matches. Germline CDR1 reads LNHDA; CDR2 reads SQIVND (reference sequence). The donors gave bone marrow, and they were healthy. The PCR employed 60 Vbeta primers together with 13 Jbeta primers. The assay was immunoSEQ multiplex PCR, and TCRdb's table has in-frame clones only and misses some. Among about 190,000 clones listed, around 80% were seen once. V gene TRBV19 combines with J gene TRBJ2-2; 12 nucleotides align to TRBD2. This receptor was obtained from a woman in her thirties or forties in good health and CMV-seronegative. The sample consisted of PBMCs. This chain's CDR3 is CASSIGALVTSGSIRNTGELFF. The CDR3 nucleotides read TGTGCCAGTAGTATAGGTGCCTTGGTGACTAGCGGGAGCATCAGGAACACCGGGGAGCTGTTTTTT.